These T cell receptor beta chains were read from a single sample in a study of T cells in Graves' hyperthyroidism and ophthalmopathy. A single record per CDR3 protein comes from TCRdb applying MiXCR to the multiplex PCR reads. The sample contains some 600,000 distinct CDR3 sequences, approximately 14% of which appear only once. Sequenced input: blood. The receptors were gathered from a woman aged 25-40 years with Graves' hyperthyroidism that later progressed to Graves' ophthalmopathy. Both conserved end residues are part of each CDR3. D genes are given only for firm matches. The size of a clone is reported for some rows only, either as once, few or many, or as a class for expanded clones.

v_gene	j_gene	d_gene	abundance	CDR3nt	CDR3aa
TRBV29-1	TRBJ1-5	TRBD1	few	TGCAGCGTTGAACTAACAGGGGATAGGGATCAGCCCCAGCATTTT	CSVELTGDRDQPQHF
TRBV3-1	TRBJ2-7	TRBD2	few	TGTGCCAGCAGCCAAGCTTTGGGAGGGACCTACGAGCAGTACTTC	CASSQALGGTYEQYF
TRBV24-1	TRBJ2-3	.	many	TGTGCCACCAGTGATTTCGGAGGAGGGCCGGGAGATACGCAGTATTTT	CATSDFGGGPGDTQYF
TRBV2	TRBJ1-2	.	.	TGTGCCAGCACGGGGGATCATGGCTACACCTTC	CASTGDHGYTF
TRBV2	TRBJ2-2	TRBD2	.	TGTGCCAGCACCGGGACTAGCGGGAACCCCTCGGGGGAGCTGTTTTTT	CASTGTSGNPSGELFF
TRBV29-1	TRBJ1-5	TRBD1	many	TGCAGCGTGCACCGGACAGGGACTCAGCCCCAGCATTTT	CSVHRTGTQPQHF
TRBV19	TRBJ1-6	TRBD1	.	TGTGCCAGTAGTGGGACAGTGAATTCACCCCTCCACTTT	CASSGTVNSPLHF
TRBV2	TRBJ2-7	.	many	TGTGCCAGCAGTGCCCTCAGGGACCTCCCTCCCTACGAGCAGTACTTC	CASSALRDLPPYEQYF
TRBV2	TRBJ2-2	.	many	TGTGCCAGCAGTGAAGGGGCGAACACCGGGGAGCTGTTTTTT	CASSEGANTGELFF
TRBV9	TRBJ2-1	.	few	TGTGCCAGCAGCGTAGTTCTTCGCGGGGAGCAGTTCTTC	CASSVVLRGEQFF
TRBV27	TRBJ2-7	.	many	TGTGCCAGCAGCTTCACCGGGACACACTACGAGCAGTACTTC	CASSFTGTHYEQYF
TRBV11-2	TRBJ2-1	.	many	TGTGCCAGCGGACCGGGACCTAAGAACAATGAGCAGTTCTTC	CASGPGPKNNEQFF
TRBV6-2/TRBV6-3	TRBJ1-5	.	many	TGTGCCAGCAGTTACTCGAAAGGGGCCCAGCATTTT	CASSYSKGAQHF
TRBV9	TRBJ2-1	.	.	TGTGCCAGCAGCGTATCCCCGGCACGACTAGATGAGCAGTTCTTC	CASSVSPARLDEQFF
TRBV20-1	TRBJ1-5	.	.	TGCGGCACTCAGGGGAATAGCAATCAGCCCCAGCATTTT	CGTQGNSNQPQHF
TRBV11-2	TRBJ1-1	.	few	TGTGCCAGCAGCTCCTCGGCCTCTTTCGCCACTGAAGCTTTCTTT	CASSSSASFATEAFF
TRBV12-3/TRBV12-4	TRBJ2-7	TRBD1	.	TGTGCCAGCAGTCCGGACAGGCGATCCTACGAGCAGTACTTC	CASSPDRRSYEQYF
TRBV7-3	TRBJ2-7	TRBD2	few	TGTGCCAGCAACCCAGGGACTAGCGGGAGCATCTACGAGCAGTACTTC	CASNPGTSGSIYEQYF
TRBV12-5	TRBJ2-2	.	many	TGTGCTAGTGGTTTGGTACTCGGACAAGACACCGGGGAGCTGTTTTTT	CASGLVLGQDTGELFF
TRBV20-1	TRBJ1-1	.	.	TGCAGTGCCTCCTCAGGGGTGGCCCCTGAAGCTTTCTTT	CSASSGVAPEAFF